Sequencing of this TCR beta chain was carried out in a study of breast tumors, draining lymph nodes, adjacent tissues. Study observations and caveats: Tumor T cell lymph node origin was a supported hypothesis, not proven. Luminal-like breast cancer showed significantly higher tumor–nontumor repertoire similarity than basal-like.

TCRdb re-analysed the multiplex PCR reads in MiXCR, keeping a single row per CDR3 protein. The table includes under 15,000 distinct CDR3 sequences, around three fifths detected once. This clonotype was observed at least ten times. Antigen specificity is unknown. A read error may explain this, as a much larger clone is one base away. CDR1 and CDR2 (germline): DFQATT, SNEGSKA (reference sequence). Trimming removed 6 bases from V and 7 bases from J, with 24 bases in between. This CDR3 spans 15 amino acids. The V gene is TRBV20-1, the J gene TRBJ1-2; tentative D call: TRBD1 (6 bases). The specimen was tumor-adjacent breast tissue. The clonotype originates from a female donor with breast cancer. Some clones in this sample may be carry-over from other donors' samples. CDR3 sequence reads: CSAQRAGEVARGYTF. The CDR3 DNA reads TGCAGTGCCCAAAGGGCAGGGGAAGTTGCGCGTGGCTACACCTTC.